Below are 8 T cell receptor beta chains sequenced from a single sample in a study of chemoradiotherapy in HPV16-positive cancers. Some clones are missing from TCRdb's copy, which holds only in-frame ones; the method was immunoSEQ multiplex PCR. The sample has over 35,000 clones; 75% to 85% are singletons. The specimen was blood, collected from a patient who underwent chemoradiotherapy. The receptors derive from a human donor with HPV-associated anogenital cancer.

This chain links TRBV11-3 with TRBJ2-1, with D possibly matching TRBD2 (5 bases). CDR1 is SGHNT and CDR2 is YENEEA in the germline V gene. The CDR3 contains 15 residues. Trimming removed 5 bases at V and 9 bases at J, with 20 bases between. CDR3 in amino acids: CASSPTGVVQGEQFF. The CDR3 DNA sequence: TGTGCCAGCAGCCCTACCGGGGTTGTACAAGGTGAGCAGTTCTTC.

The chain has TRBV9 and TRBJ1-1; 7 nucleotides line up with TRBD1. Germline V gene lookup returns CDR1 SGDLS and CDR2 YYNGEE. The CDR3 is made up of 15 amino acids. The V and J ends lost 4 bases and 0 bases, in that order; junction bases with no gene match: 6. CDR3 sequence (DNA): TGTGCCAGCAGCTCGGGGGACAGATTGAACACTGAAGCTTTCTTT. It codes for CASSSGDRLNTEAFF.

The V gene is TRBV6-5, the J gene TRBJ2-5; TRBD1 agrees at 8 bases. This CDR3 spans 13 amino acids. Per the germline V gene, CDR1 is MNHEY and CDR2 is SVGAGI. V dropped 6 bases and J dropped 4; count of bases not matched to a gene: 4. Here the CDR3 DNA reads TGTGCCAGCAGCTCGGGACAGGTAGAGACCCAGTACTTC. Translating gives CASSSGQVETQYF.

This chain links TRBV4-1 with TRBJ2-1, with TRBD2 as a possible D gene (5 bases). The germline V gene has CDR1 MGHRA and CDR2 YSYEKL. The V and J ends lost 0 bases and 0 bases respectively, with 12 bases between them. The CDR3 spans 17 residues. CDR3 residues: CASSQEWSTSSYNEQFF. CDR3 bases: TGCGCCAGCAGCCAAGAGTGGTCCACTAGCTCCTACAATGAGCAGTTCTTC.

The chain has TRBV5-4 and TRBJ2-7; no definite D call. V was trimmed by 4 bases and J by 7 bases, leaving 18 bases between them. CDR3 length: 14 residues. Germline CDR1 and CDR2: SGHNT and YYREEE (reference sequence). The CDR3 is CASSDRTGLGEQYF. The CDR3 bases are TGTGCCAGCAGCGATCGGACGGGTCTGGGGGAGCAGTACTTC. Variable domain in full (rest from reference TRBV5-4 and TRBJ2-7): ETGVTQSPTHLIKTRGQQVTLRCSSQSGHNTVSWYQQALGQGPQFIFQYYREEENGRGNFPPRFSGLQFPNYSSELNVNALELDDSALYLCASSDRTGLGEQYFGPGTRLTVT.

The chain links TRBV5-5 to TRBJ2-7, with TRBD2 matching 9 bases. The CDR3 sequence is 15 residues long. V trimming: 3 bases; J trimming: 2 bases; junction bases outside the gene matches: 6. The germline V gene has CDR1 SGHKS and CDR2 YYEKEE (reference sequence). The CDR3, as DNA: TGTGCCAGCAGCTCCGGACTAGCGACTACCTACGAGCAGTACTTC. Translating gives CASSSGLATTYEQYF.

This chain joins TRBV5-6 and TRBJ2-5; no reliable D call. Trimming took 0 bases from V and 1 from J, leaving 7 bases between them. This CDR3 comprises 14 residues. Germline V CDR1 and CDR2: SGHDT, YYEEEE. CDR3 loop: CASSLDWGQETQYF. The CDR3 DNA reads as TGTGCCAGCAGCTTGGATTGGGGCCAAGAGACCCAGTACTTC.

The V call is TRBV7-7, the J call TRBJ2-2, with D possibly being TRBD2 (7 bases). The V end lost 5 bases, the J end lost 0 bases, and 13 bases lay between the germline ends. Germline CDR1 is SSHAT and CDR2 is FNYEAQ (reference sequence). This CDR3 has 16 amino acids. CDR3 nucleotide sequence: TGTGCCAGCAGCGCATTGCGGGGGCCGAACACCGGGGAGCTGTTTTTT. This sequence encodes CASSALRGPNTGELFF.